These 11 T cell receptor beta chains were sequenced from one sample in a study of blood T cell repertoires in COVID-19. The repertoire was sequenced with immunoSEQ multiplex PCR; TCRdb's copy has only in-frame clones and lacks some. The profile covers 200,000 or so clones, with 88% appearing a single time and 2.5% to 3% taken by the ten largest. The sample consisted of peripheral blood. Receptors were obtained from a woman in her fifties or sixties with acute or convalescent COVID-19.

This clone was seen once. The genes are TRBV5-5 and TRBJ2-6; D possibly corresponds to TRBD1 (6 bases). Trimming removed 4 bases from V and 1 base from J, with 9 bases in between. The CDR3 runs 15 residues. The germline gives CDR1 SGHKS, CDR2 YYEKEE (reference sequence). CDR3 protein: CASSKQGSGANVLTF. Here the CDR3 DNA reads TGTGCCAGCAGCAAGCAGGGGTCTGGGGCCAACGTCCTGACTTTC.

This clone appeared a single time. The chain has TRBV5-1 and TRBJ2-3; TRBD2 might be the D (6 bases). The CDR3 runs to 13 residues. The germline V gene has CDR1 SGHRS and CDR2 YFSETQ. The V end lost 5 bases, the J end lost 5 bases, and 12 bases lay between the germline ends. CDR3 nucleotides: TGCGCCAGCAGTCGGGAGTGGGGAGATACGCAGTATTTT. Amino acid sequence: CASSREWGDTQYF. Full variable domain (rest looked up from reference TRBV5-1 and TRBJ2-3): KAGVTQTPRYLIKTRGQQVTLSCSPISGHRSVSWYQQTPGQGLQFLFEYFSETQRNKGNFPGRFSGRQFSNSRSEMNVSTLELGDSALYLCASSREWGDTQYFGPGTRLTVL.

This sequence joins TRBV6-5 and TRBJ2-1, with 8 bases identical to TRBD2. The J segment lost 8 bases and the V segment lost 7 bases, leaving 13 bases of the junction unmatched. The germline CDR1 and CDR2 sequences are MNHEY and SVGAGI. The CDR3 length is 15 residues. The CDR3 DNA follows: TGTGCCAGCACCAGTGGGGGGAGCGGGAGAGATGAGCAGTTCTTC. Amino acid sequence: CASTSGGSGRDEQFF.

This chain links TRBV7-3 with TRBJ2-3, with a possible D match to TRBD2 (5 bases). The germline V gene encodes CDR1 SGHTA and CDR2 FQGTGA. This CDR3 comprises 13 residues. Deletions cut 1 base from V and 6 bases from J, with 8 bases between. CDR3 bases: TGTGCCAGCAGCTTAAGAGGGTGGGATACGCAGTATTTT. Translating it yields CASSLRGWDTQYF. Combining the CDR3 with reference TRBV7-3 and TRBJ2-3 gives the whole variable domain GAGVSQTPSNKVTEKGKYVELRCDPISGHTALYWYRQSLGQGPEFLIYFQGTGAADDSGLPNDRFFAVRPEGSVSTLKIQRTERGDSAVYLCASSLRGWDTQYFGPGTRLTVL.

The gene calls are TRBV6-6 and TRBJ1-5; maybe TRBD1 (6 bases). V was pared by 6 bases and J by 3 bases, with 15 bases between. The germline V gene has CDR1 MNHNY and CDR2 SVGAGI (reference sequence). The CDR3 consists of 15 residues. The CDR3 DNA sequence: TGTGCCAGCAGGCTCGACAGGTTTACCAATCAGCCCCAGCATTTT. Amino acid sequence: CASRLDRFTNQPQHF.

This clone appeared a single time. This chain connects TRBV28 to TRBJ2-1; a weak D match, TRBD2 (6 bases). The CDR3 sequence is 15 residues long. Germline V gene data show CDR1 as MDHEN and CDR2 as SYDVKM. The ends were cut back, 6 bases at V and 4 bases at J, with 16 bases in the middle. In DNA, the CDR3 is TGTGCCAGCAGCCCCGTTAGCGGACTATACAATGAGCAGTTCTTC. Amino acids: CASSPVSGLYNEQFF.

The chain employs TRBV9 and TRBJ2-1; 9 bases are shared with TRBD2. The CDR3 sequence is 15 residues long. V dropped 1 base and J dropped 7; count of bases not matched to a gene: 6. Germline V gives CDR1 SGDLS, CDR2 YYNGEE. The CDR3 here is CASSVSGGPGNEQFF. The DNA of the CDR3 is TGTGCCAGCAGCGTAAGCGGGGGGCCGGGTAATGAGCAGTTCTTC.

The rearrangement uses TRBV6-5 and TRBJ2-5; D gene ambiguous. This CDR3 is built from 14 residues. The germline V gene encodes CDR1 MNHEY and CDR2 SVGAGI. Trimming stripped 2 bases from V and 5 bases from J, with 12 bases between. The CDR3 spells CASSYEAESETQYF. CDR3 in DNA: TGTGCCAGCAGTTACGAGGCAGAATCGGAGACCCAGTACTTC.

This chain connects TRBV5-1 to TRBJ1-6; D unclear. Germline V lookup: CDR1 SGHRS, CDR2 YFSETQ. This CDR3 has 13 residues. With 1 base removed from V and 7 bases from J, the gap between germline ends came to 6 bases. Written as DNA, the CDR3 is TGCGCCAGCAGCTTGTATACAAATTCACCCCTCCACTTT. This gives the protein CASSLYTNSPLHF.

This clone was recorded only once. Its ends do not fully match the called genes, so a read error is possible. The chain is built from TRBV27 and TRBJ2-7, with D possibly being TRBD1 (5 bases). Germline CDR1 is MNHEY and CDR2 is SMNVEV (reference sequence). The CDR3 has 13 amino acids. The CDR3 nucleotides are TGTGCCAGCAGACGGACAATACCCTCCGAGGAGTACTTC. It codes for CASRRTIPSEEYF.

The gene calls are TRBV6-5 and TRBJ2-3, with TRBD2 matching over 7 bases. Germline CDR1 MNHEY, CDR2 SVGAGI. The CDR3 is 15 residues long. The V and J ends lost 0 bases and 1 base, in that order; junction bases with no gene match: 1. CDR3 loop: CASSYSGLGTDTQYF. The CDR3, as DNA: TGTGCCAGCAGTTACTCCGGACTAGGCACAGATACGCAGTATTTT.